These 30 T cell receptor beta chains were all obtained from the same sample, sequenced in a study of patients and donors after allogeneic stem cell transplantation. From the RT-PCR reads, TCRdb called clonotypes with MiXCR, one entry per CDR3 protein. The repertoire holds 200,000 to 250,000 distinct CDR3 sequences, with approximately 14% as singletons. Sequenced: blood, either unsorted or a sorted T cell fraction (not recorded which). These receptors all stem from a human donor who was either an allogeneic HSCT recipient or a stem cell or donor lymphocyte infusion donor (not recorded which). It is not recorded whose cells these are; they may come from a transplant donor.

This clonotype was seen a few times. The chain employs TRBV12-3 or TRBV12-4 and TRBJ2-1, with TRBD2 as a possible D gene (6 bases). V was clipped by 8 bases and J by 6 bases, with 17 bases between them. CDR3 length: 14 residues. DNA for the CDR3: TGTGCCAGCTCTCGACTAGTTCGGACCAATGAGCAGTTCTTC. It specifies CASSRLVRTNEQFF.

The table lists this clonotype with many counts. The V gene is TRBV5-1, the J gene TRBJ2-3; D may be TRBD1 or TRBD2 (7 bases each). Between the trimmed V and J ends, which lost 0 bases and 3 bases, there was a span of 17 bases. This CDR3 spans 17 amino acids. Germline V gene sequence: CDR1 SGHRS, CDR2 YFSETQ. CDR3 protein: CASSLGGRGPGTDTQYF. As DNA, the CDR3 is TGCGCCAGCAGCTTGGGTGGGAGGGGGCCTGGGACAGATACGCAGTATTTT.

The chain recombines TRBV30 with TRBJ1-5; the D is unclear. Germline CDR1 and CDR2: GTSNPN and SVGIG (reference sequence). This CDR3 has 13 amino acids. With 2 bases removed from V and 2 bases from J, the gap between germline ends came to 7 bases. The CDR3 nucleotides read TGTGCCTGGAGTAGAGTGGGCAATCAGCCCCAGCATTTT. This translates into CAWSRVGNQPQHF.

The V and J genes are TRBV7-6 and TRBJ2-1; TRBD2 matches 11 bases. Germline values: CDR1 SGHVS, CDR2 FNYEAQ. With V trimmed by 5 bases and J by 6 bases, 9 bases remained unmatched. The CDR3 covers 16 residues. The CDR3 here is CASSQGTSGGPNEQFF. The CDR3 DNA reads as TGTGCCAGCAGCCAGGGGACTAGCGGTGGCCCCAATGAGCAGTTCTTC.

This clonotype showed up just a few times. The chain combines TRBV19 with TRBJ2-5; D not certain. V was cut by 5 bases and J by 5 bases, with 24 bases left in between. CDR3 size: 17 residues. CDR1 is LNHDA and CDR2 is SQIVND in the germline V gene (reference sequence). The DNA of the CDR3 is TGTGCCAGTAGTTCATCCCTAGTTTCGACCGGTCTGGAGACCCAGTACTTC. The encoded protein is CASSSSLVSTGLETQYF.

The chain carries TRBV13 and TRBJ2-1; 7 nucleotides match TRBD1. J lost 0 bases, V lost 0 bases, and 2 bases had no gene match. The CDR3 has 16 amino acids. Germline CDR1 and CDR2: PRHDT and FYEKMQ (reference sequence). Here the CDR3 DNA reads TGTGCCAGCAGCTTAGGATACAGGGGCTCCTACAATGAGCAGTTCTTC. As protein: CASSLGYRGSYNEQFF. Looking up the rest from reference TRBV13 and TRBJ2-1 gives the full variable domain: AAGVIQSPRHLIKEKRETATLKCYPIPRHDTVYWYQQGPGQDPQFLISFYEKMQSDKGSIPDRFSAQQFSDYHSELNMSSLELGDSALYFCASSLGYRGSYNEQFFGPGTRLTVL.

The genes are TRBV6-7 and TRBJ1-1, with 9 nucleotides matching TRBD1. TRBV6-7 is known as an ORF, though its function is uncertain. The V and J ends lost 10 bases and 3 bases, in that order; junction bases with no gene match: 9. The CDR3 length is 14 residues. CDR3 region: CATIDGTGHTEAFF. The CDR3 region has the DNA TGTGCCACAATTGACGGGACAGGGCACACTGAAGCTTTCTTT.

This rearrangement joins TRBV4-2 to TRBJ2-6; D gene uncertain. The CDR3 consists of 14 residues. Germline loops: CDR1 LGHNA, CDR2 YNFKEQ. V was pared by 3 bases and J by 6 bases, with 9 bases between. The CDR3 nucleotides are TGTGCCAGCAGCCAGTCAACGGAGGCCAACGTCCTGACTTTC. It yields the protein CASSQSTEANVLTF.

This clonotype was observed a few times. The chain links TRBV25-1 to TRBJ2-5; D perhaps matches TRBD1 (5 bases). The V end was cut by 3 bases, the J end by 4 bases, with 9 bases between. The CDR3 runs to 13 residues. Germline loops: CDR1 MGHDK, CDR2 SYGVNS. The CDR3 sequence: CASSDRVAETQYF. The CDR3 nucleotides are TGTGCCAGCAGTGACAGGGTAGCAGAGACCCAGTACTTC.

CDR3 in amino acids: CASSAWGINTGELFF. CDR3 coding DNA: TGTGCCAGCAGTGCCTGGGGTATTAACACCGGGGAGCTGTTTTTT. V gene TRBV6-1 combines with J gene TRBJ2-2; D gene ambiguous. V lost 4 bases and J 2 bases, leaving 11 bases between the germline ends. There are 15 residues in the CDR3. Germline V CDR1 and CDR2: MNHNS, SASEGT.

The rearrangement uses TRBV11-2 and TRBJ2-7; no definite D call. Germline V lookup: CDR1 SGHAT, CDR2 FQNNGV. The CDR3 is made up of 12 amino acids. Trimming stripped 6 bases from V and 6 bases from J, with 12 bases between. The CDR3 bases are TGTGCCAGCAGTCACCCTTTGGGCGAGCAGTACTTC. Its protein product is CASSHPLGEQYF.

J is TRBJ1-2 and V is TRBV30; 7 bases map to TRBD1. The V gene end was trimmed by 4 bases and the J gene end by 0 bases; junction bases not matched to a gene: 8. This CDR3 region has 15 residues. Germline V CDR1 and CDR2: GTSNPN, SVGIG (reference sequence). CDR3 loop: CAWTVGTAANYGYTF. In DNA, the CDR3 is TGTGCCTGGACCGTGGGGACAGCTGCTAACTATGGCTACACCTTC.

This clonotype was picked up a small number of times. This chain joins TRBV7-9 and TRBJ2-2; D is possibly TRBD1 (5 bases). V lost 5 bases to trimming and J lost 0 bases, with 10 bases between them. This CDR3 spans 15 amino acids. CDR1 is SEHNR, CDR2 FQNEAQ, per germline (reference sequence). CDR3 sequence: CASSRPTANTGELFF. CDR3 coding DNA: TGTGCCAGCAGCCGCCCGACAGCGAACACCGGGGAGCTGTTTTTT.

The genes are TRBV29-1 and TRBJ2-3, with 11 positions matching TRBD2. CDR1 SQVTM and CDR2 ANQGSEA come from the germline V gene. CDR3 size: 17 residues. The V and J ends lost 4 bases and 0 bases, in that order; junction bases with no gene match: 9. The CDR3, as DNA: TGCAGCGTTGGGGGCCTAGCGGGGGGTCTTAGCACAGATACGCAGTATTTT. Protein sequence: CSVGGLAGGLSTDTQYF.

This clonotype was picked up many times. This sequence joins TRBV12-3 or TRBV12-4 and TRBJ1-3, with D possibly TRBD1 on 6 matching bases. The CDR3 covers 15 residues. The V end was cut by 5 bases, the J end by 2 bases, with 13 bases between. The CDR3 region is CASSTTGRTGNTIYF. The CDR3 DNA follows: TGTGCCAGCAGTACGACAGGAAGAACTGGAAACACCATATATTTT.

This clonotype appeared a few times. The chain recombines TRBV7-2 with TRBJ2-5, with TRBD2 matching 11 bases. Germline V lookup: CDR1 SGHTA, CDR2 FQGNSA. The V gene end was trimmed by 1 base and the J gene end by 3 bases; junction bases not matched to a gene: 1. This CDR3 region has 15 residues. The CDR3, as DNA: TGTGCCAGCAGCTTAGTGGGACTAGCGGAAGAGACCCAGTACTTC. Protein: CASSLVGLAEETQYF.

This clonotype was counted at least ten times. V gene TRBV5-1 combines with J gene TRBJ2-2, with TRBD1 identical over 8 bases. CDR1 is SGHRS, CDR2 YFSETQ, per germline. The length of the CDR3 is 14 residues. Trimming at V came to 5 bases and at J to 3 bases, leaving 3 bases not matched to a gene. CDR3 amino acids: CASRPGQDTGELFF. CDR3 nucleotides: TGCGCCAGCAGACCGGGACAGGACACCGGGGAGCTGTTTTTT. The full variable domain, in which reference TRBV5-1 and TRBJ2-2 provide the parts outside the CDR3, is KAGVTQTPRYLIKTRGQQVTLSCSPISGHRSVSWYQQTPGQGLQFLFEYFSETQRNKGNFPGRFSGRQFSNSRSEMNVSTLELGDSALYLCASRPGQDTGELFFGEGSRLTVL.

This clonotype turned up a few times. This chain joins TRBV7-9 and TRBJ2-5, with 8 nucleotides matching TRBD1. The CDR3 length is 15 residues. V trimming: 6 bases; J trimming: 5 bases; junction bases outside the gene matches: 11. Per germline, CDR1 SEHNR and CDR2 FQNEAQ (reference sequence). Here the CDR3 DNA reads TGTGCCAGCAGATCGGACAGGGCAGTCGGGGAGACCCAGTACTTC. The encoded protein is CASRSDRAVGETQYF.

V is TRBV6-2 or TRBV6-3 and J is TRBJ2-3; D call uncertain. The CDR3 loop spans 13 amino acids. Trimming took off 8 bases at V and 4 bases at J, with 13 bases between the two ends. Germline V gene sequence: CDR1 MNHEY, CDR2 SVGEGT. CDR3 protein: CASHSGRADTQYF. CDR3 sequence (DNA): TGTGCCAGCCATTCCGGCCGGGCAGATACGCAGTATTTT.

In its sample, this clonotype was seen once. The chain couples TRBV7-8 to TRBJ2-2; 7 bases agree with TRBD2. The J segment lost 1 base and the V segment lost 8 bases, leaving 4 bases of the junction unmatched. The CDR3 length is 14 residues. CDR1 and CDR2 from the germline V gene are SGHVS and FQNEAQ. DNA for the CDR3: TGTGCCAGCTTACCGGGAGGGAACACCGGGGAGCTGTTTTTT. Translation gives CASLPGGNTGELFF. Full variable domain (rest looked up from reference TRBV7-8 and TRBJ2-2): GAGVSQSPRYKVAKRGQDVALRCDPISGHVSLFWYQQALGQGPEFLTYFQNEAQLDKSGLPSDRFFAERPEGSVSTLKIQRTQQEDSAVYLCASLPGGNTGELFFGEGSRLTVL.

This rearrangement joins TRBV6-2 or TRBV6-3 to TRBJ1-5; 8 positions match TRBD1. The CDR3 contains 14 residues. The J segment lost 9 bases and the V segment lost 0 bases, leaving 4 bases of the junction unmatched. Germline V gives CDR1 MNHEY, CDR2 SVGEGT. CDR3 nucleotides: TGTGCCAGCAGTTACTCGGGCAGGGGGCGGCCCCAGCATTTT. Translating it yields CASSYSGRGRPQHF.

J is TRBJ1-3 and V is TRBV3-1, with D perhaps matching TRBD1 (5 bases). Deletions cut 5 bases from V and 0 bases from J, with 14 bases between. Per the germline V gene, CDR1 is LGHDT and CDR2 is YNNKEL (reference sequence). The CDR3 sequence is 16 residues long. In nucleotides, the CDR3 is TGTGCCAGCAGCTACCGGCGGGGCAACTCTGGAAACACCATATATTTT. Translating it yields CASSYRRGNSGNTIYF. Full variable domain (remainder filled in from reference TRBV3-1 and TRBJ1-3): DTAVSQTPKYLVTQMGNDKSIKCEQNLGHDTMYWYKQDSKKFLKIMFSYNNKELIINETVPNRFSPKSPDKAHLNLHINSLELGDSAVYFCASSYRRGNSGNTIYFGEGSWLTVV.

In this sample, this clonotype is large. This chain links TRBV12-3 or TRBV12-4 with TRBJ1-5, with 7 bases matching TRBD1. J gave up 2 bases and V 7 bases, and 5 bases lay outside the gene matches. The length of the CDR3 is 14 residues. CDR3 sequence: CASTPGQGNQPQHF. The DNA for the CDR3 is TGTGCCAGCACCCCCGGACAGGGCAATCAGCCCCAGCATTTT.

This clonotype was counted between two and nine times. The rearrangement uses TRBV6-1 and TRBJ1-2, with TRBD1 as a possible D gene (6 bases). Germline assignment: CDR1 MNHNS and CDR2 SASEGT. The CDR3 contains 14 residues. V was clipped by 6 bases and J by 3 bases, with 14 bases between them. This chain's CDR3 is CASRDWGADYGYTF. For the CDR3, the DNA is TGTGCCAGCAGGGACTGGGGGGCAGACTATGGCTACACCTTC.

CDR3 in DNA: TGTGCCAGCAGCCGGACTAGCTCGTTTGGTACAGATACGCAGTATTTT. Its protein product is CASSRTSSFGTDTQYF. This sequence joins TRBV6-1 and TRBJ2-3; 8 nucleotides align to TRBD2. The CDR3 is 16 residues long. J lost 3 bases, V lost 6 bases, and 11 bases had no gene match. Germline CDR1 is MNHNS and CDR2 is SASEGT.

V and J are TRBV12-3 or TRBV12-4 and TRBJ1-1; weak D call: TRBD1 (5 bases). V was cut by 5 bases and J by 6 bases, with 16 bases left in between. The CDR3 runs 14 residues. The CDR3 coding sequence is TGTGCCAGCAGTCTCAGAGGGGAGGGCTCTGAAGCTTTCTTT. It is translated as CASSLRGEGSEAFF.

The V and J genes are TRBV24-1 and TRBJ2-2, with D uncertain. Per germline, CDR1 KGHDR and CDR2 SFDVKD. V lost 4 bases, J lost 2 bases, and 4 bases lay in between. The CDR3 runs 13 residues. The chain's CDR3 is CATSDHNTGELFF. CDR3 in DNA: TGTGCCACCAGTGACCATAACACCGGGGAGCTGTTTTTT.

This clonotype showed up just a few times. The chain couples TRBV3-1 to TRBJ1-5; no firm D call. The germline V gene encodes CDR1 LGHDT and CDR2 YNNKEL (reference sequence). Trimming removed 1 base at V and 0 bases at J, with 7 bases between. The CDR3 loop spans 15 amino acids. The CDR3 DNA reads TGTGCCAGCAGCCAAGGAGGTTATAGCAATCAGCCCCAGCATTTT. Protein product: CASSQGGYSNQPQHF.

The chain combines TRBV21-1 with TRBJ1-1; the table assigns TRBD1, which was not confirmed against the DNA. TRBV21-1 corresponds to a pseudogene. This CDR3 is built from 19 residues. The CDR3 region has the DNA TGTGCCAGCAGCAAAGTCTTAGCGCTCGGACAGACGCGATCCCCTGAAGCTTTCTTT. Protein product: CASSKVLALGQTRSPEAFF.

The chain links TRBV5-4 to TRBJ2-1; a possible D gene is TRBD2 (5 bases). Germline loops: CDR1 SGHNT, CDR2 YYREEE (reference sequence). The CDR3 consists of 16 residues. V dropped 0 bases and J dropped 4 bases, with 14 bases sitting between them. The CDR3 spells CASSLASQRPYNEQFF. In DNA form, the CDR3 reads TGTGCCAGCAGCTTGGCCTCCCAGCGGCCTTACAATGAGCAGTTCTTC.